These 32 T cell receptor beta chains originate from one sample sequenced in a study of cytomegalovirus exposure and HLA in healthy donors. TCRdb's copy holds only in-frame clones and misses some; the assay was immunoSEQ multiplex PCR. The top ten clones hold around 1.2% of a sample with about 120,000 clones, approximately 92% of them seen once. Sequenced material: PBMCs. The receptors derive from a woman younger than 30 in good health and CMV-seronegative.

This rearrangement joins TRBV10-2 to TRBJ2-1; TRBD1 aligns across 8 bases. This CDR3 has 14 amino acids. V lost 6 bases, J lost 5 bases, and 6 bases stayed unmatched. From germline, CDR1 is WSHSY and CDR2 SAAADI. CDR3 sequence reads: CASRGQALDNEQFF. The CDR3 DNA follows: TGCGCCAGCAGGGGACAGGCTCTAGACAATGAGCAGTTCTTC.

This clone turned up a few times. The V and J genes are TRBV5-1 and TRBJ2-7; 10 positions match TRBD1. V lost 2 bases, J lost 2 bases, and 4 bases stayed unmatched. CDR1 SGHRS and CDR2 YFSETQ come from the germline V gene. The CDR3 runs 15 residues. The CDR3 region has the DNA TGCGCCAGCAGCTTACTGGGACAGGGGCCCTACGAGCAGTACGTC. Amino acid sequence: CASSLLGQGPYEQYV.

The CDR3 protein is CASSVTPFQHF. Written as DNA, the CDR3 is TGTGCCAGCAGCGTTACACCGTTCCAGCATTTT. The chain has TRBV11-2 and TRBJ1-5; D gene uncertain. Trimming took 5 bases from V and 12 from J, leaving 11 bases between them. Germline CDR1 SGHAT, CDR2 FQNNGV. The CDR3 contains 11 residues.

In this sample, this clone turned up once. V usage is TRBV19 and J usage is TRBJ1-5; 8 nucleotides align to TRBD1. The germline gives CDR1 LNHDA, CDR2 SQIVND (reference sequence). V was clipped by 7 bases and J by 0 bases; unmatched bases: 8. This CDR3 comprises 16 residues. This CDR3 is CASTRQGTYSNQPQHF. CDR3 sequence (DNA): TGTGCCAGTACCAGACAGGGGACATATAGCAATCAGCCCCAGCATTTT. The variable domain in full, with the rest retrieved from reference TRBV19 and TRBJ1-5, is DGGITQSPKYLFRKEGQNVTLSCEQNLNHDAMYWYRQDPGQGLRLIYYSQIVNDFQKGDIAEGYSVSREKKESFPLTVTSAQKNPTAFYLCASTRQGTYSNQPQHFGDGTRLSIL.

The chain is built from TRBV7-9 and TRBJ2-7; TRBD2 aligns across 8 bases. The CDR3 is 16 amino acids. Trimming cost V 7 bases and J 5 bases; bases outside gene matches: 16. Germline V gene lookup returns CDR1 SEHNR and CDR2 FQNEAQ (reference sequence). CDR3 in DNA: TGTGCCAGCACCAGGTGGGGGGCTAGCGGGTACCACGAGCAGTACTTC. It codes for CASTRWGASGYHEQYF.

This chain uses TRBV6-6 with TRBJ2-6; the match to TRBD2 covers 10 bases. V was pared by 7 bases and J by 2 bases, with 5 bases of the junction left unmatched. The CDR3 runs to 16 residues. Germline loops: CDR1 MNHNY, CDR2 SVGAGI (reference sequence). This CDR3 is CASNLAGVAGANVLTF. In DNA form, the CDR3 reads TGTGCCAGCAATCTAGCGGGAGTGGCTGGGGCCAACGTCCTGACTTTC.

The DNA for the CDR3 is TGTGCCAGCACCGGGACTCCTTACGAGCAGTACTTC. It specifies CASTGTPYEQYF. The chain recombines TRBV28 with TRBJ2-7, with a tentative D call TRBD2 (6 bases). CDR3 size: 12 residues. The germline gives CDR1 MDHEN, CDR2 SYDVKM. V was cut by 7 bases and J by 4 bases, with 11 bases left in between.

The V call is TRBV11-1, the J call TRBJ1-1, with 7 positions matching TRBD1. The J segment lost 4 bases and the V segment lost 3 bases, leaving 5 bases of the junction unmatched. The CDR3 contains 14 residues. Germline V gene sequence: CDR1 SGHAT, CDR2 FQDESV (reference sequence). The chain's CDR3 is CASSFGGGVTEAFF. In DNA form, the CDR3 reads TGTGCCAGCAGCTTCGGAGGGGGCGTCACTGAAGCTTTCTTT.

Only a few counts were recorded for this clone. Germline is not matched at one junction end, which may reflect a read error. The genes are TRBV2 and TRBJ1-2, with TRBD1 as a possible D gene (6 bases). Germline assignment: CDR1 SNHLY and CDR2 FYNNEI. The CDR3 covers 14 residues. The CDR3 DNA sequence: TGTGCCAGCAGCGAAGACAGGTATAACTATGGCTACACCTTC. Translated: CASSEDRYNYGYTF.

As DNA, the CDR3 is TGTGCCAGCAGCTCAGTACCGGCGACAGACTTCTACTACAATGAGCAGTTCTTC. It is translated as CASSSVPATDFYYNEQFF. The chain carries TRBV7-2 and TRBJ2-1; D possibly corresponds to TRBD1 (5 bases). There are 18 residues in the CDR3. V was pared by 4 bases and J by 3 bases, with 22 bases between. Germline values: CDR1 SGHTA, CDR2 FQGNSA.

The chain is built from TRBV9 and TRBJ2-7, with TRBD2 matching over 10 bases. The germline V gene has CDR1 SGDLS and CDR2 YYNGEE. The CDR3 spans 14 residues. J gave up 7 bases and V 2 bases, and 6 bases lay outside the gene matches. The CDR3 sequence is CASSVTSGAVEQYF. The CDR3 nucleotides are TGTGCCAGCAGCGTTACTAGCGGGGCGGTGGAGCAGTACTTC.

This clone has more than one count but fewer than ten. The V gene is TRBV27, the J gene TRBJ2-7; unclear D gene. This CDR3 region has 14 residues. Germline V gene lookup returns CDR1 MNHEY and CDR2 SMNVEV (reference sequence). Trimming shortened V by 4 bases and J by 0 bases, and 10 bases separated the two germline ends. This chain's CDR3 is CASSSAASSYEQYF. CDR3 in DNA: TGTGCCAGCAGTTCTGCCGCGAGCTCCTACGAGCAGTACTTC.

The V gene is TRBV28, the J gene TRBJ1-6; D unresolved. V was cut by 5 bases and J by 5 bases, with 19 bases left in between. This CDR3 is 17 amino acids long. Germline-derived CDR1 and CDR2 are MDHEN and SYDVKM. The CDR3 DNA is TGTGCCAGCAGTCCTCCCTACTCGACATGGGATAATTCACCCCTCCACTTT. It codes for CASSPPYSTWDNSPLHF. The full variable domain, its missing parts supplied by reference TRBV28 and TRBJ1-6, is DVKVTQSSRYLVKRTGEKVFLECVQDMDHENMFWYRQDPGLGLRLIYFSYDVKMKEKGDIPEGYSVSREKKERFSLILESASTNQTSMYLCASSPPYSTWDNSPLHFGNGTRLTVT.

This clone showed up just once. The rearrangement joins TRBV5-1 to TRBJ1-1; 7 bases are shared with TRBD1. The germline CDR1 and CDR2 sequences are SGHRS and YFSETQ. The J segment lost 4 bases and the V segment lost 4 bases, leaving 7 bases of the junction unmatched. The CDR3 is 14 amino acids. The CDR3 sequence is CASSPGTDRTEAFF. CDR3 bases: TGCGCCAGCAGCCCAGGGACAGACCGCACTGAAGCTTTCTTT.

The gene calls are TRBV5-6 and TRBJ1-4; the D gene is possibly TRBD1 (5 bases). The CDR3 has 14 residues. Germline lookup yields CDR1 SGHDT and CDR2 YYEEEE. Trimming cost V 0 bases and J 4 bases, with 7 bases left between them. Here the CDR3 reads CASSLAGFNEKLFF. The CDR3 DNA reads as TGTGCCAGCAGCTTGGCAGGGTTTAATGAAAAACTGTTTTTT.

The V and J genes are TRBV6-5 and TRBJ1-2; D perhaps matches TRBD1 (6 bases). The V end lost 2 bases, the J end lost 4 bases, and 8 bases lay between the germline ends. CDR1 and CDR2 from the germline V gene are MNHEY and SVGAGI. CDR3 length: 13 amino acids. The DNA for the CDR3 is TGTGCCAGCAGTTACGGGGGCACCTATGGCTACACCTTC. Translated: CASSYGGTYGYTF.

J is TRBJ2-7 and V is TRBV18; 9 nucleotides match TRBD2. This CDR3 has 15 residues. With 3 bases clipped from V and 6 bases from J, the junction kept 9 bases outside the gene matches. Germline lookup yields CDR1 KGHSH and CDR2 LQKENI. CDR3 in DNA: TGTGCCAGCTCACCTCATAGCGGGAGTAGTTTCGAGCAGTACTTC. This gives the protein CASSPHSGSSFEQYF.

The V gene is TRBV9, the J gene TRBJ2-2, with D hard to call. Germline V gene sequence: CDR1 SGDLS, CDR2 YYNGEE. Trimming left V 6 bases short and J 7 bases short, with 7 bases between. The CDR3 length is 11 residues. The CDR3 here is CASTVGGELFF. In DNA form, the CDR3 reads TGTGCCAGCACGGTCGGCGGGGAGCTGTTTTTT. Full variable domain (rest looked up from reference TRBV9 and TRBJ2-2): DSGVTQTPKHLITATGQRVTLRCSPRSGDLSVYWYQQSLDQGLQFLIQYYNGEERAKGNILERFSAQQFPDLHSELNLSSLELGDSALYFCASTVGGELFFGEGSRLTVL.

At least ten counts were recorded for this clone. CDR3 coding DNA: TGTGCCAGCAGCACCCGGGACAGGGGCACCTACAATGAGCAGTTCTTC. Residues: CASSTRDRGTYNEQFF. V usage is TRBV11-3 and J usage is TRBJ2-1; TRBD1 agrees at 10 bases. J was trimmed by 2 bases and V by 5 bases; bases with no gene match: 6. Germline V gives CDR1 SGHNT, CDR2 YENEEA. This CDR3 is 16 amino acids long.

CDR3 coding DNA: TGTGCCAGCACCCTGGGACAGACACTCTACGAGCAGTACTTC. Translated, it gives CASTLGQTLYEQYF. The genes are TRBV5-6 and TRBJ2-7, with 7 bases lining up with TRBD1. Losses at the gene ends were 6 bases for V and 3 bases for J; bases not matched to a gene: 9. The CDR3 runs 14 residues. Per the germline V gene, CDR1 is SGHDT and CDR2 is YYEEEE.

The CDR3, as DNA: TGTGCCAGCTCACCTTATATACCCGGGGCAGGGGGCGATTCACCCCTCCACTTT. It codes for CASSPYIPGAGGDSPLHF. This chain connects TRBV18 to TRBJ1-6; 8 bases match TRBD1. This CDR3 has 18 residues. With 3 bases clipped from V and 8 bases from J, the junction kept 15 bases outside the gene matches. CDR1 and CDR2 from the germline V gene are KGHSH and LQKENI.

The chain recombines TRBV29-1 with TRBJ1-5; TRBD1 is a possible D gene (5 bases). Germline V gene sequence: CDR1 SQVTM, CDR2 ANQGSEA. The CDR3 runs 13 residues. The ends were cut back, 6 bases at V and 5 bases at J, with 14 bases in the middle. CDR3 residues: CSVNDGTDQPQHF. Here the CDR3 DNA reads TGCAGCGTAAATGATGGGACTGATCAGCCCCAGCATTTT.

CDR3 sequence reads: CASRTGSFNQPQHF. The CDR3 nucleotides read TGTGCCAGCAGGACAGGGAGTTTCAATCAGCCCCAGCATTTT. The rearrangement links TRBV28 to TRBJ1-5; TRBD1 matches 7 bases. CDR3 length: 14 amino acids. J gave up 3 bases and V 6 bases, and 5 bases lay outside the gene matches. CDR1 and CDR2 (germline): MDHEN, SYDVKM. Combining the CDR3 with reference TRBV28 and TRBJ1-5 gives the whole variable domain DVKVTQSSRYLVKRTGEKVFLECVQDMDHENMFWYRQDPGLGLRLIYFSYDVKMKEKGDIPEGYSVSREKKERFSLILESASTNQTSMYLCASRTGSFNQPQHFGDGTRLSIL.

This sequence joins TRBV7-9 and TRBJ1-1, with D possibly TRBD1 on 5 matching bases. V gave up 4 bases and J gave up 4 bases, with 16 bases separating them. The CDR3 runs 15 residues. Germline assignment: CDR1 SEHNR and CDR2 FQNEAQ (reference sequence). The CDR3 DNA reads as TGTGCCAGCAGCTCCCACGGGGGTGGAGGCACTGAAGCTTTCTTT. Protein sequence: CASSSHGGGGTEAFF.

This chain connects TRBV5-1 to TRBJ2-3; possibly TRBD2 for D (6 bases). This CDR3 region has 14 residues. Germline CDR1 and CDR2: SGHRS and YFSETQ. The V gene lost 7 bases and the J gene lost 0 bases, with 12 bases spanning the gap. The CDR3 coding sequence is TGCGCCAGCGGAGATGGAGGGAGCACAGATACGCAGTATTTT. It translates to CASGDGGSTDTQYF. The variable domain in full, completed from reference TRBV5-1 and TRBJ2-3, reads KAGVTQTPRYLIKTRGQQVTLSCSPISGHRSVSWYQQTPGQGLQFLFEYFSETQRNKGNFPGRFSGRQFSNSRSEMNVSTLELGDSALYLCASGDGGSTDTQYFGPGTRLTVL.

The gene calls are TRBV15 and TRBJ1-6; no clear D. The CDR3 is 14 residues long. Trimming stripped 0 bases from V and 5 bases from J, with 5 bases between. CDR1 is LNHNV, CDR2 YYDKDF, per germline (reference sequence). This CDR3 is CATSRDINNSPLHF. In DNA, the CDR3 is TGTGCCACCAGCAGAGATATTAATAATTCACCCCTCCACTTT.

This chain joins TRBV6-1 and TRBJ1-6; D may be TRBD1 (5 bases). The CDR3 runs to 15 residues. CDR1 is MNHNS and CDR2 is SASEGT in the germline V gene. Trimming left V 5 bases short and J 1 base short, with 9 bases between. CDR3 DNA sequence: TGTGCCAGCAGTTCTGGGGCATCCTATAATTCACCCCTCCACTTT. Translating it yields CASSSGASYNSPLHF.

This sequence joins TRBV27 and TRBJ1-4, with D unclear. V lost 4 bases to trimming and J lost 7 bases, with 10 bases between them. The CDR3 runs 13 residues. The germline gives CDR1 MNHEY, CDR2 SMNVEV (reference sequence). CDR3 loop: CASSSELREKLFF. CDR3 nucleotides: TGTGCCAGCAGTTCCGAACTACGTGAAAAACTGTTTTTT.

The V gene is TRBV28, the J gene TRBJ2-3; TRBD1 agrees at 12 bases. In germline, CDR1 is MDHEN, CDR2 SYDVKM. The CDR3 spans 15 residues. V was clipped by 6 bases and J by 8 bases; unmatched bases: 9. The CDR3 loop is CASRFTGTGGGTQYF. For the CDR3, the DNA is TGTGCCAGCAGGTTTACCGGGACAGGGGGCGGTACGCAGTATTTT.

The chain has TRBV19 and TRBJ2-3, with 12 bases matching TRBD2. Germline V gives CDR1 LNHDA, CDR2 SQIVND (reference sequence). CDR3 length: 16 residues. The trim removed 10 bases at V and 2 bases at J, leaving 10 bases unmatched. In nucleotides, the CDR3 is TGTGCCACTGCAGCCAGACTAGCGGGAGACACAGATACGCAGTATTTT. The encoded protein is CATAARLAGDTDTQYF. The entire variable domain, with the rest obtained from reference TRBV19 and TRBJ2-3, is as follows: DGGITQSPKYLFRKEGQNVTLSCEQNLNHDAMYWYRQDPGQGLRLIYYSQIVNDFQKGDIAEGYSVSREKKESFPLTVTSAQKNPTAFYLCATAARLAGDTDTQYFGPGTRLTVL.

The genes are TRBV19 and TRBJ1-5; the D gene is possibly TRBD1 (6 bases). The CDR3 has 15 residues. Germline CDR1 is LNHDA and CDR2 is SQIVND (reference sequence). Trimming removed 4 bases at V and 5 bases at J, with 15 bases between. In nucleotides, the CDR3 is TGTGCCAGTAGTACCCGGGGGGGCTCCTATCAGCCCCAGCATTTT. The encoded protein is CASSTRGGSYQPQHF.

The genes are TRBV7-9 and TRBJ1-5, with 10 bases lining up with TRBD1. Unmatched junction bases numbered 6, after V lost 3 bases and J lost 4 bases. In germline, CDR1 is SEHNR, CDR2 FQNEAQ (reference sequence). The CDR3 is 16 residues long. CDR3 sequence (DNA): TGTGCCAGCAGCTTGAGGGGGGACAGGGGAAATCAGCCCCAGCATTTT. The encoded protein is CASSLRGDRGNQPQHF. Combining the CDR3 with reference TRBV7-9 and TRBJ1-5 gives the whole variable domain DTGVSQNPRHKITKRGQNVTFRCDPISEHNRLYWYRQTLGQGPEFLTYFQNEAQLEKSRLLSDRFSAERPKGSFSTLEIQRTEQGDSAMYLCASSLRGDRGNQPQHFGDGTRLSIL.